This record looks at one T cell receptor (beta chain) sequence and its context. No antigen is known for it. The source of the sample is a study of shared clonotypes between healthy human individuals. Study information: In total, the donors were two women and a few men aged 18 to 49.

This CDR3 is built from 13 residues. CDR1 is LNHDA and CDR2 is SQIVND in the germline V gene (reference sequence). Trimming cost V 2 bases and J 10 bases, with 12 bases left between them. Study-level findings and limits: The study found about 5.1% of naive CD4 clonotypes shared across a handful of donors.

For every subset, genomic DNA was evenly distributed across several immunoSEQ plates. Original analysis: Filtering differed since immunoSEQ provided only junctions, with no quality scores. Measured with immunoSEQ multiplex PCR; TCRdb has only the in-frame clones, and not every one. For V, J and clone size, that table is used; D and trimming come from the DNA. This table has roughly 86,000 clones, approximately 75% appearing once. V usage is TRBV19 and J usage is TRBJ2-1; D remains ambiguous. The sample comprised memory CD8+ T cells sorted from blood. The subset here: CD45RO+ cells pooled with CCR7-negative TemRA cells. The TCR comes from a man aged 25-40 years in good health. The CDR3 spells CASSIRAGWEQFF. The CDR3 DNA sequence: TGTGCCAGTAGTATAAGGGCCGGTTGGGAGCAGTTCTTC.